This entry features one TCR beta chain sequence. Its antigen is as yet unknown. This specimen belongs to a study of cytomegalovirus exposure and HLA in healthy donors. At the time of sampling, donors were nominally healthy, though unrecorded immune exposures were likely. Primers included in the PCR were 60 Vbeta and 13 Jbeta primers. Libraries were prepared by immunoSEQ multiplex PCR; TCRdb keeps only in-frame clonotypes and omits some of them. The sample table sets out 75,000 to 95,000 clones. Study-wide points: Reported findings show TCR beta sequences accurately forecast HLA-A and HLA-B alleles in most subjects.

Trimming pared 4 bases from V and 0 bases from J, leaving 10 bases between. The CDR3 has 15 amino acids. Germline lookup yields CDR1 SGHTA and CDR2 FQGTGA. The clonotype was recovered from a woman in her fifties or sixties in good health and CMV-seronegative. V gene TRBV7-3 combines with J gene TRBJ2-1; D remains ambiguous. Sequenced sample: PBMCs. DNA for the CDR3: TGTGCCAGCAGCTCTGTTGGCAGCTCCTACAATGAGCAGTTCTTC. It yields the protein CASSSVGSSYNEQFF.